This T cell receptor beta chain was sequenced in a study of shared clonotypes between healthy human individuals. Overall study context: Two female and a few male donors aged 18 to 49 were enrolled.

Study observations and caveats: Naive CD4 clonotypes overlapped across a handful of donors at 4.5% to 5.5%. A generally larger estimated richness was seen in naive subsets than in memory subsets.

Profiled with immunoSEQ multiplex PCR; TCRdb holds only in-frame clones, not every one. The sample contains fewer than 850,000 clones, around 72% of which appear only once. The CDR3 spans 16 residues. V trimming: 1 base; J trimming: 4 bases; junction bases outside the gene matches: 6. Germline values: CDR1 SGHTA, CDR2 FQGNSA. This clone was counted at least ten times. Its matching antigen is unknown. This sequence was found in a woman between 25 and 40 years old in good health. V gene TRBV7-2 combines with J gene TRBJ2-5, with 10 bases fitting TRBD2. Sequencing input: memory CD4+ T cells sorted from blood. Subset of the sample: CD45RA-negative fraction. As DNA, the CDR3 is TGTGCCAGCAGCTTAGGAGCGGGAGGGAGGGTAGAGACCCAGTACTTC. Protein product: CASSLGAGGRVETQYF.